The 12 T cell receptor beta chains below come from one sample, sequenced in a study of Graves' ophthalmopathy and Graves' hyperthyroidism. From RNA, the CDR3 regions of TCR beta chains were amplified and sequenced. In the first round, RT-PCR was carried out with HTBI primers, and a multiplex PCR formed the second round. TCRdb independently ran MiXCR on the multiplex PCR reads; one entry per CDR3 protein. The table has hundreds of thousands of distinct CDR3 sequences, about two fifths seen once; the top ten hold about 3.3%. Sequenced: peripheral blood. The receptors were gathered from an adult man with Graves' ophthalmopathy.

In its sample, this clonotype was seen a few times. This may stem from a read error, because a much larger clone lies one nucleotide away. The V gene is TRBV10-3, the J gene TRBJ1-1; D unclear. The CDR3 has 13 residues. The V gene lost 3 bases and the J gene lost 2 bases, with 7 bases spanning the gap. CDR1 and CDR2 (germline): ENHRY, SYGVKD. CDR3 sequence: CAISDGENTEAFF. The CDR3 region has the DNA TGTGCCATCAGTGACGGCGAAAACACTGAAGCTTTCTTT.

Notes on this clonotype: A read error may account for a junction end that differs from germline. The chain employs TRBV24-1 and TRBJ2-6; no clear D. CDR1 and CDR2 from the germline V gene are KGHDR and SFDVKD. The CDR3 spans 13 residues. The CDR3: CATSDGRPNTEAF. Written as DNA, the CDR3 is TGTGCCACCAGTGATGGACGGCCGAACACTGAAGCTTTC.

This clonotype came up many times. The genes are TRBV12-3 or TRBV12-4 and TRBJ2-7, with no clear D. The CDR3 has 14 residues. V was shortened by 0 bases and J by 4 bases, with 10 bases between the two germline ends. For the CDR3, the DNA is TGTGCCAGCAGTTTAGCGTTGGCAGGTTACGAGCAGTACTTC. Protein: CASSLALAGYEQYF.

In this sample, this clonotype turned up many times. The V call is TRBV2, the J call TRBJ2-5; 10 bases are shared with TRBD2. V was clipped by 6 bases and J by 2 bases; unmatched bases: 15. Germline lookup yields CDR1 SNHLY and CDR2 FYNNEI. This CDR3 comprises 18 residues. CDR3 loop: CASRSGTSVLRGQETQYF. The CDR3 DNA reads TGTGCCAGCAGATCCGGGACTAGCGTGCTTCGGGGGCAAGAGACCCAGTACTTC.

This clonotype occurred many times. The CDR3 is CSARDQERWGRNTEAFF. The CDR3, as DNA: TGCAGTGCTAGAGATCAAGAGCGGTGGGGGAGGAACACTGAAGCTTTCTTT. This chain uses TRBV20-1 with TRBJ1-1; a weak D match, TRBD1 (5 bases). The V end lost 0 bases, the J end lost 1 base, and 18 bases lay between the germline ends. The CDR3 extends over 17 amino acids. Germline-derived CDR1 and CDR2 are DFQATT and SNEGSKA (reference sequence).

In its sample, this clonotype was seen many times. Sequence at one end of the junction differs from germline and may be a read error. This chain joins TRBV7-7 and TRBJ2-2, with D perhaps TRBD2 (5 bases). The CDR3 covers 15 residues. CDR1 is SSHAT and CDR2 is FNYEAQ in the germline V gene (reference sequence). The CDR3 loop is CASSSGFSDTGELFF. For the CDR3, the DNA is TGTGCTAGCAGCTCGGGGTTTAGTGACACCGGGGAGCTGTTTTTT.

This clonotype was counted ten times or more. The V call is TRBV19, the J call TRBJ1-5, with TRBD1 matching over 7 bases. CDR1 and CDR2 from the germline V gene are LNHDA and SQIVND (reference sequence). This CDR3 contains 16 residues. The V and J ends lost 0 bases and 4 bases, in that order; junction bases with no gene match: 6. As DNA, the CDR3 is TGTGCCAGTAGTATAGATCCTTGGACAGGAAATCAGCCCCAGCATTTT. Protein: CASSIDPWTGNQPQHF.

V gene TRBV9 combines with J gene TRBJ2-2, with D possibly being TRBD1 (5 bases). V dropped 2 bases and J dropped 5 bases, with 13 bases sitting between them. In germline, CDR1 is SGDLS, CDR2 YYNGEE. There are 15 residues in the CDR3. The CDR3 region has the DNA TGTGCCAGCAGCGTTGACAGTACCCGAACCGGGGAGCTGTTTTTT. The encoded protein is CASSVDSTRTGELFF. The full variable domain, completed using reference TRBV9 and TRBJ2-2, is DSGVTQTPKHLITATGQRVTLRCSPRSGDLSVYWYQQSLDQGLQFLIQYYNGEERAKGNILERFSAQQFPDLHSELNLSSLELGDSALYFCASSVDSTRTGELFFGEGSRLTVL.

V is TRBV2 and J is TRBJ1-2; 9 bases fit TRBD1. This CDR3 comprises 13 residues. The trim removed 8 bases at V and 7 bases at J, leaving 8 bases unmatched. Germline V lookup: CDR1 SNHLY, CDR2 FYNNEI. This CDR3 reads CASAGTGRGGYTF. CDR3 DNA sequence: TGTGCCAGCGCAGGGACAGGGCGGGGTGGCTACACCTTC.

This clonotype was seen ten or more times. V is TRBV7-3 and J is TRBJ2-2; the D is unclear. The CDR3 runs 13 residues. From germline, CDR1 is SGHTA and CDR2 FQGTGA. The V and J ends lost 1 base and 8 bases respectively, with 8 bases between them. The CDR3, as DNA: TGTGCCAGCAGCTTAATGTTAGGTGGGGAGCTGTTTTTT. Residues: CASSLMLGGELFF.

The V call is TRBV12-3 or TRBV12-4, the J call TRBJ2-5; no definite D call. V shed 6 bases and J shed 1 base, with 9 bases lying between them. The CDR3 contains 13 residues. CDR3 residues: CASSLLRQETQYF. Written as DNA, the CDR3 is TGTGCCAGCAGCCTTTTACGCCAAGAGACCCAGTACTTC.

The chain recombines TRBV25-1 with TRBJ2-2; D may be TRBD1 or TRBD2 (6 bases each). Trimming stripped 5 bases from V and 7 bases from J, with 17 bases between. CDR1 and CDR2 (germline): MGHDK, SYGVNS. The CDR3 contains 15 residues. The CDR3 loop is CASSYFRGGHGELFF. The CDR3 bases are TGTGCCAGCAGTTACTTCAGGGGAGGTCACGGGGAGCTGTTTTTT.